This TCR beta chain was sequenced for a study of PD-1 blockade in classical Hodgkin lymphoma. Measured with immunoSEQ multiplex PCR; TCRdb has only the in-frame clones, and not every one. The sample holds roughly 140,000 clones; around 84% are singletons and the top ten take about 9.3%. No patient escaped relapse after autologous stem cell transplantation, and brentuximab vedotin exposure varied. The specimen was peripheral blood mononuclear cells (PBMCs), collected before the second cycle of nivolumab. The clonotype comes from a human donor with classical Hodgkin lymphoma.

CDR3 in amino acids: CASSRTSTSGGWETQYF. The CDR3 DNA is TGTGCCAGTAGTCGAACCTCGACTAGCGGGGGTTGGGAGACCCAGTACTTC. The chain recombines TRBV19 with TRBJ2-5; 12 bases are a match to TRBD2. From germline, CDR1 is LNHDA and CDR2 SQIVND (reference sequence). V was clipped by 5 bases and J by 5 bases; unmatched bases: 12. The CDR3 extends over 17 amino acids. The variable domain in full, completed from reference TRBV19 and TRBJ2-5, reads DGGITQSPKYLFRKEGQNVTLSCEQNLNHDAMYWYRQDPGQGLRLIYYSQIVNDFQKGDIAEGYSVSREKKESFPLTVTSAQKNPTAFYLCASSRTSTSGGWETQYFGPGTRLLVL.